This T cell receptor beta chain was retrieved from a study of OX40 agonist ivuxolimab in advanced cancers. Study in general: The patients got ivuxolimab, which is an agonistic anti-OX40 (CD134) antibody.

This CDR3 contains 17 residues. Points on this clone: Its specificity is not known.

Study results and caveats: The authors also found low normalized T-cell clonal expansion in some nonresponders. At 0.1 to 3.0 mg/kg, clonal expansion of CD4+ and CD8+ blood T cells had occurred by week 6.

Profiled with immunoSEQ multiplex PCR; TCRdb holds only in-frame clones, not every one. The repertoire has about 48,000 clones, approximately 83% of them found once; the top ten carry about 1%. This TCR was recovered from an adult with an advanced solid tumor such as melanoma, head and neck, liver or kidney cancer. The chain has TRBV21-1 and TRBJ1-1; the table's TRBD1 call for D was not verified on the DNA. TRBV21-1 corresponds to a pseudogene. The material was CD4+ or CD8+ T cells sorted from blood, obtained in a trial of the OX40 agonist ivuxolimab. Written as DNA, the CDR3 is TGTGCCAGCAGCAAAATGGAAACAGACTCCAAAGGGGCTGAAGCTTTCTTT. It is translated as CASSKMETDSKGAEAFF.